This T cell receptor (beta chain) is from a study of CD8+ T cells in alopecia areata. Study context: Tofacitinib was given for 6 to 18 months, then stopped for 6 months. General study points: Tofacitinib yielded significantly lower scalp clonality and fewer expanded CD8+ clones among the top 100.

Treatment here: oral pan-JAK inhibitor, 5-10 mg twice daily. TCR sequencing used cDNA made by reverse transcription of extracted RNA. Only in-frame clones appear in the TCRdb table, and some are missing; sequencing was by immunoSEQ multiplex PCR. Of approximately 210,000 clones listed, 50% to 75% were seen once; the top ten hold about 4.2%. The CDR3 consists of 13 residues. With 5 bases clipped from V and 6 bases from J, the junction kept 0 bases outside the gene matches. Germline loops: CDR1 MNHNS, CDR2 SASEGT. Concerning this clone: The antigen is unknown.

The V and J genes are TRBV6-1 and TRBJ2-2, with 10 bases aligning to TRBD2. The origin of this receptor is a human donor with alopecia areata. The specimen comprised CD4+ T cells sorted from blood, sampled at week 4, from a patient treated with tofacitinib. CDR3 sequence reads: CASSSGGAGELFF. The CDR3, as DNA: TGTGCCAGCAGTAGCGGGGGGGCCGGGGAGCTGTTTTTT.